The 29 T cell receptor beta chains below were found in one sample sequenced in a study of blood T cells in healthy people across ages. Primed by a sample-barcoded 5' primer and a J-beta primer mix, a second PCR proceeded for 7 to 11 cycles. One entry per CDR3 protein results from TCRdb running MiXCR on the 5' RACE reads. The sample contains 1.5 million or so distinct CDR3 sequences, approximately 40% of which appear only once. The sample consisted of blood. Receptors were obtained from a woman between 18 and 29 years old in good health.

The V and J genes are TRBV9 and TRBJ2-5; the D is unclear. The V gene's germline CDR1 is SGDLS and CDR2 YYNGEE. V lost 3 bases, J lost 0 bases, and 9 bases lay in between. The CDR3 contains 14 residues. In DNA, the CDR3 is TGTGCCAGCAGCGCGGTCCGGGACCAAGAGACCCAGTACTTC. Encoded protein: CASSAVRDQETQYF.

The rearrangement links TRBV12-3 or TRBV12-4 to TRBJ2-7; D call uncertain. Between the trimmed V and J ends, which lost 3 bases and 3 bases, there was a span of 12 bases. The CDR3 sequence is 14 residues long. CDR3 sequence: CASSLKHGNYEQYF. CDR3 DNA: TGTGCCAGCAGTTTGAAACACGGCAACTACGAGCAGTACTTC.

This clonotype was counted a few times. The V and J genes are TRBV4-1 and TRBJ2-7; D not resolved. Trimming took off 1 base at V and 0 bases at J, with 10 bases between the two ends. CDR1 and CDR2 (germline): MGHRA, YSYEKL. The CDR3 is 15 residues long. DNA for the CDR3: TGCGCCAGCAGCCAAGTGCCTGCGAACTCCTACGAGCAGTACTTC. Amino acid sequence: CASSQVPANSYEQYF.

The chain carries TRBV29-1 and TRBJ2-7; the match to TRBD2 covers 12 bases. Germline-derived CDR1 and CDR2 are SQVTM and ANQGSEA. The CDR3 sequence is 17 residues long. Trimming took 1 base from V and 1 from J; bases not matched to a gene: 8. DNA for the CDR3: TGCAGCGTTGAAGTCTACCCACTAGCGGGAGGTTCCTACGAGCAGTACTTC. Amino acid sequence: CSVEVYPLAGGSYEQYF.

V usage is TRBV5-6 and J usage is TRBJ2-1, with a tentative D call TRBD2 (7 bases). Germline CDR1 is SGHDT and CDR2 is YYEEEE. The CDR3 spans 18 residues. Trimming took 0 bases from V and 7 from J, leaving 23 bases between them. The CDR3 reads CASSLDPGLRGAKNEQFF. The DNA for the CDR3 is TGTGCCAGCAGCTTGGATCCGGGACTCCGGGGGGCAAAAAATGAGCAGTTCTTC.

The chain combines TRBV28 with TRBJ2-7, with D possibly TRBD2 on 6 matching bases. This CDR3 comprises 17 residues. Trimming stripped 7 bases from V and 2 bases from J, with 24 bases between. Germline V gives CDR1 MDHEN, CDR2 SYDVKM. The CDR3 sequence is CASTSFGRTGTPYEQYF. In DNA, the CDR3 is TGTGCCAGCACCAGTTTTGGGAGGACTGGAACCCCCTACGAGCAGTACTTC.

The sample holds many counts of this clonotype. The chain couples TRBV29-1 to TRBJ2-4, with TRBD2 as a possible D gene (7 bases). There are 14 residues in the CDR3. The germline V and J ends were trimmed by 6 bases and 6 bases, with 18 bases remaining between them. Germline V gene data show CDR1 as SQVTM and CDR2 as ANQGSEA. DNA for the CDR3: TGCAGCGTCACGCTGGGGGGGGCTGGAAACATTCAGTACTTC. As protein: CSVTLGGAGNIQYF.

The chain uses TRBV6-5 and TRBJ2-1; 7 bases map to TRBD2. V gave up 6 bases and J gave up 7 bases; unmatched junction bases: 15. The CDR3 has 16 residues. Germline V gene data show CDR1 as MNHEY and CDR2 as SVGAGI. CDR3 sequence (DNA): TGTGCCAGCAGGACCCCGGGACGAGCGGGAAGTAATGAGCAGTTCTTC. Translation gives CASRTPGRAGSNEQFF.

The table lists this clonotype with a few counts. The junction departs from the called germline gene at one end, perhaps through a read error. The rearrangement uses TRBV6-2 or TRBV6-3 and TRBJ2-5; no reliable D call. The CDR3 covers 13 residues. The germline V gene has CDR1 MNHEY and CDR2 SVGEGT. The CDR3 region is CASRYSSEETQYF. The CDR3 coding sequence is TGTGCCAGCAGATACTCTAGTGAAGAGACCCAGTACTTC.

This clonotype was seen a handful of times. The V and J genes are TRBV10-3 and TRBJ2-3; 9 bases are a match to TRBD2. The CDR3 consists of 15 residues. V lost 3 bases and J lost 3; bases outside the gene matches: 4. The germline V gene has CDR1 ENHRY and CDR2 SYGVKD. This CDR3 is CAISDASGDTDTQYF. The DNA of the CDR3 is TGTGCCATCAGTGACGCTAGCGGGGATACAGATACGCAGTATTTT.

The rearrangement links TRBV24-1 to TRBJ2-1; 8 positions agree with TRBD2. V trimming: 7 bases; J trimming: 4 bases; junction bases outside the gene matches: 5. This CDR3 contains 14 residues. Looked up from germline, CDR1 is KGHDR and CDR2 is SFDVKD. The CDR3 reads CATRSRGGYNEQFF. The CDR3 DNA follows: TGTGCCACCAGAAGCCGGGGGGGTTACAATGAGCAGTTCTTC.

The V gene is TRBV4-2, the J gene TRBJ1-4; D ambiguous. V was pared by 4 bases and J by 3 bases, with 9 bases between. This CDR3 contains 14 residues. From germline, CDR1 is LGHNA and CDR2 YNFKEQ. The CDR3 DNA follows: TGTGCCAGCAGCCCGGGGTGGTCTAATGAAAAACTGTTTTTT. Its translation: CASSPGWSNEKLFF.

CDR3 nucleotide sequence: TGTGCCAGCAGCGACGACAGAAGCACAGATACGCAGTATTTT. This encodes CASSDDRSTDTQYF. The rearrangement joins TRBV2 to TRBJ2-3, with a possible D match to TRBD1 (5 bases). There are 14 residues in the CDR3. V shed 6 bases and J shed 0 bases, with 10 bases lying between them. Germline V gene data show CDR1 as SNHLY and CDR2 as FYNNEI.

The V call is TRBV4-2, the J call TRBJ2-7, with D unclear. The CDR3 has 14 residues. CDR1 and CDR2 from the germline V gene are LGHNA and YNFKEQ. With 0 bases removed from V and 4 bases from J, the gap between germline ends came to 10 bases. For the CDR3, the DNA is TGTGCCAGCAGCCAAGAAGGCCAGAAGTACGAGCAGTACTTC. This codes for CASSQEGQKYEQYF.

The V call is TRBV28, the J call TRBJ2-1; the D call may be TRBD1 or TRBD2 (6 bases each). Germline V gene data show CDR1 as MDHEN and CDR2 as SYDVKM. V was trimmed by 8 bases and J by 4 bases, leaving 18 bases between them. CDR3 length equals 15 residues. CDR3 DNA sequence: TGTGCCAGCCTGGAGGGGGTAGCTGAGTACAATGAGCAGTTCTTC. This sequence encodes CASLEGVAEYNEQFF. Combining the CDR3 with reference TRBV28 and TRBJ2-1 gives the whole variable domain DVKVTQSSRYLVKRTGEKVFLECVQDMDHENMFWYRQDPGLGLRLIYFSYDVKMKEKGDIPEGYSVSREKKERFSLILESASTNQTSMYLCASLEGVAEYNEQFFGPGTRLTVL.

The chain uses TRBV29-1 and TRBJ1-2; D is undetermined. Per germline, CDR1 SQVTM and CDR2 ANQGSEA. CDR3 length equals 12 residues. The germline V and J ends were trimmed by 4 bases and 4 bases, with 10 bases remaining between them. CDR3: CSVGREVYGYTF. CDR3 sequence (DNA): TGCAGCGTTGGACGGGAGGTCTATGGCTACACCTTC. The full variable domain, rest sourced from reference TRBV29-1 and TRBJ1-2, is SAVISQKPSRDICQRGTSLTIQCQVDSQVTMMFWYRQQPGQSLTLIATANQGSEATYESGFVIDKFPISRPNLTFSTLTVSNMSPEDSSIYLCSVGREVYGYTFGSGTRLTVV.

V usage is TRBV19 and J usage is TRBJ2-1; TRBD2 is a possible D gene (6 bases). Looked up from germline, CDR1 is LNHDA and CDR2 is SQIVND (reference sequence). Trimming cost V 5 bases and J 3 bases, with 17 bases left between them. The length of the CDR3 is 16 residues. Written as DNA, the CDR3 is TGTGCCAGTAGTCCCCACGGGCGCGGGATCTACAATGAGCAGTTCTTC. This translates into CASSPHGRGIYNEQFF.

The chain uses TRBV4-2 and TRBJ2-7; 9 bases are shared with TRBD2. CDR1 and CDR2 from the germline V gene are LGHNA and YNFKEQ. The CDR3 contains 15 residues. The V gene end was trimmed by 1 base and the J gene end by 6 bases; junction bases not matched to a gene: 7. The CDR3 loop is CASSQGAAGGGEQYF. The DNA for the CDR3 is TGTGCCAGCAGCCAAGGAGCAGCGGGAGGTGGCGAGCAGTACTTC.

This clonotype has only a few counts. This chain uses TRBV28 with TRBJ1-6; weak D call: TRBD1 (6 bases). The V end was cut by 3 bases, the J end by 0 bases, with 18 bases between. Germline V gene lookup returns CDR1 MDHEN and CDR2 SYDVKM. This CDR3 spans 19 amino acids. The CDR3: CASSFPAGVTSSYNSPLHF. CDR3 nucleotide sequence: TGTGCCAGCAGTTTCCCGGCAGGGGTGACGAGCTCCTATAATTCACCCCTCCACTTT.

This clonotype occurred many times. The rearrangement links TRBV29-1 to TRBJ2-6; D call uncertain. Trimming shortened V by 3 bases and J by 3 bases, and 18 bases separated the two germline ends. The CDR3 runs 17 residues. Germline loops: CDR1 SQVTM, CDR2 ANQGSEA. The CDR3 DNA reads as TGCAGCGTTGACGACTCAGTAGGGTGCTGTGGGGCCAACGTCCTGACTTTC. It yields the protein CSVDDSVGCCGANVLTF.

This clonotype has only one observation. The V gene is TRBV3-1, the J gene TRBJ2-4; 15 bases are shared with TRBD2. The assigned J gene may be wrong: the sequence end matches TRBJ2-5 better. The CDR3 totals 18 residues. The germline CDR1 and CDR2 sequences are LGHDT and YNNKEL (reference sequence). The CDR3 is CASSQDRTSGRAAETQYF. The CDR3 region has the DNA TGTGCCAGCAGCCAAGATCGGACTAGCGGGAGGGCCGCGGAGACCCAGTACTTC.

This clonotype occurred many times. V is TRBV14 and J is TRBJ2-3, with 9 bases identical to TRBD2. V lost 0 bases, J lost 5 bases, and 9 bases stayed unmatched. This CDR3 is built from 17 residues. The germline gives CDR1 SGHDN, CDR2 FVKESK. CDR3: CASSQDRRLAGRDTQYF. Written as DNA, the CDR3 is TGTGCCAGCAGCCAAGATCGGCGGCTAGCGGGGAGAGATACGCAGTATTTT.

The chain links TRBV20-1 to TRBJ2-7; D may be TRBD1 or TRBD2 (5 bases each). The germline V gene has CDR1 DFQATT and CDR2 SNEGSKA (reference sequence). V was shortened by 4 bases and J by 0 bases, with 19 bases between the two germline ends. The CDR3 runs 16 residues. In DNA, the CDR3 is TGCAGTGCTATCCTCGGGGACGGGCCTAGCTCCTACGAGCAGTACTTC. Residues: CSAILGDGPSSYEQYF.

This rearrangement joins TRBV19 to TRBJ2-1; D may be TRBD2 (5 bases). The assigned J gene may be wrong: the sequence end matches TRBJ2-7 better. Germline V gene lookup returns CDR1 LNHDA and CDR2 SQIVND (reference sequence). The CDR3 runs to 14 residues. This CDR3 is CASSIARDNNEQYF. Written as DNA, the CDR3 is TGTGCCAGTAGTATAGCTCGGGATAACAATGAGCAGTACTTC.

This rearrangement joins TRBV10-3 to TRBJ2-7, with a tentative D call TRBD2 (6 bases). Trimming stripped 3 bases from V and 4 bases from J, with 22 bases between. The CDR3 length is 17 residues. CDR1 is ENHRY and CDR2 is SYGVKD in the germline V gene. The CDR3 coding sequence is TGTGCCATCAGTGACAGTGAGGGCCCGGCGGGAACTTACGAGCAGTACTTC. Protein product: CAISDSEGPAGTYEQYF.

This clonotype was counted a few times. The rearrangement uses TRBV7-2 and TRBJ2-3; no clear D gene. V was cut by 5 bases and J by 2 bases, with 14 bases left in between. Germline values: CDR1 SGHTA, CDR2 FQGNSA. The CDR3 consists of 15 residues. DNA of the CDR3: TGTGCCAGCAGCCTAGAGGCGGTGTTCACAGATACGCAGTATTTT. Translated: CASSLEAVFTDTQYF.

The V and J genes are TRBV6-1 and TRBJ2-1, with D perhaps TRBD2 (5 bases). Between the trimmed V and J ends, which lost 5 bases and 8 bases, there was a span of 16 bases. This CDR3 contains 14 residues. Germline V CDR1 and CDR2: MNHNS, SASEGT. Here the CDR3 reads CASSTLAPRDEQFF. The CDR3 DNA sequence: TGTGCCAGCAGTACCCTAGCACCTAGGGATGAGCAGTTCTTC.

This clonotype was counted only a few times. In nucleotides, the CDR3 is TGTGCCAGCAGCTTAGGTCTAACCTCCTACAATGAGCAGTTCTTC. Its protein product is CASSLGLTSYNEQFF. The V call is TRBV7-2, the J call TRBJ2-1; no clear D. The CDR3 is 15 residues long. V lost 1 base and J lost 0, with 7 bases in between. Looked up from germline, CDR1 is SGHTA and CDR2 is FQGNSA.

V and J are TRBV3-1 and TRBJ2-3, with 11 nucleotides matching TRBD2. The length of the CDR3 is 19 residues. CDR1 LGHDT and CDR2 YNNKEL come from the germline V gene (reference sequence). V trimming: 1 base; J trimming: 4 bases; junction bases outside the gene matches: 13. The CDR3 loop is CASSQGHSRLAGKADTQYF. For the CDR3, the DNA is TGTGCCAGCAGCCAAGGGCACTCTAGACTAGCGGGAAAGGCAGATACGCAGTATTTT.